This T cell receptor (beta chain) was retrieved from a study of regulatory T cells in long-lasting Graves disease. Both iRepertoire HTBI primers and Arm-PCR of CDR3 regions were used to build the TCR beta libraries. TCRdb re-called the multiplex PCR reads with MiXCR, one entry per CDR3 protein. The sample holds about 560,000 distinct CDR3 sequences, about 16% seen once. This clonotype was picked up many times. Germline V CDR1 and CDR2: GTSNPN, SVGIG (reference sequence). Trimming left V 3 bases short and J 4 bases short, with 6 bases between. The CDR3 has 11 amino acids. Time point of the sample: newly diagnosed GD, antithyroid drugs for less than 3 months. PBMCs provided the RNA from which the TCR library was made. The same sample was also studied in work on T cells in Graves' hyperthyroidism and ophthalmopathy. As reported in that work: Using 13 V-J features, a model discriminated ophthalmopathy from stable hyperthyroidism.

This clonotype was obtained from a man aged 18 to 29 with Graves disease. This chain connects TRBV30 to TRBJ1-1, with D unclear. Sequenced material: peripheral blood mononuclear cells (PBMCs), taken at new diagnosis, from a patient treated with antithyroid drugs. CDR3 in amino acids: CAWRRITEAFF. CDR3 DNA: TGTGCCTGGAGGAGGATCACTGAAGCTTTCTTT.